This T cell receptor (beta chain) was identified during a study of Ad26.COV2.S vaccination and SARS-CoV-2 variants. Study-wide background: Intramuscular Ad26.COV2.S at 5x10^10 or 1x10^11 viral particles.

Generated by immunoSEQ multiplex PCR, the TCRdb table keeps only in-frame clones and is missing some. There are hundreds of thousands of clones in the sample; roughly 90% occur only once, and about 1.5% lies in the top ten. Broader study findings: Vaccine recipients surpassed placebo recipients in spike-specific TCR breadth.

Treatment specified: about 20 received Ad26.COV2.S at low or high dose, single or two shots; a few received placebo; per-sample allocation not given. Sampling happened 63 days after the first vaccine or placebo injection. This clone showed up just once. Antigen specificity is unknown. The sample in question was peripheral blood, obtained in a trial of Ad26.COV2.S vaccine versus placebo. The receptor's source is a person between 18 and 60 years old who received the Ad26.COV2.S COVID-19 vaccine or a placebo.

CDR3 nucleotides: TGTGCCAGCAGCTTGGCCGGACTAGCCATCCCAGATACGCAGTATTTT. It specifies CASSLAGLAIPDTQYF. The chain combines TRBV5-6 with TRBJ2-3; TRBD2 matches 8 bases. The CDR3 loop spans 16 amino acids. The V segment lost 0 bases and the J segment 4 bases; nucleotides outside the gene matches: 7. The germline V gene has CDR1 SGHDT and CDR2 YYEEEE. The entire variable domain, with the rest obtained from reference TRBV5-6 and TRBJ2-3, is as follows: DAGVTQSPTHLIKTRGQQVTLRCSPKSGHDTVSWYQQALGQGPQFIFQYYEEEERQRGNFPDRFSGHQFPNYSSELNVNALLLGDSALYLCASSLAGLAIPDTQYFGPGTRLTVL.